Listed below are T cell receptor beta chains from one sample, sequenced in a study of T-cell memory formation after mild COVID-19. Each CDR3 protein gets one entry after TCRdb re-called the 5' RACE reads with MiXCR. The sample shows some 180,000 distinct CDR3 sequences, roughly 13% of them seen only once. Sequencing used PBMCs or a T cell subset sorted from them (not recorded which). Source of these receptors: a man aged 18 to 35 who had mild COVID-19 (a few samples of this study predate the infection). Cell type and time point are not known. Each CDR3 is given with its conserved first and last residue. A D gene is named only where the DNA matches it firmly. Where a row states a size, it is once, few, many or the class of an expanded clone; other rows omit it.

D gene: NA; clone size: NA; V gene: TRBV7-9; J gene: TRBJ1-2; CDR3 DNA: TGTGCCAGCAACCGAGGTACGGACTCCGGCTACACCTTC; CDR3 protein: CASNRGTDSGYTF
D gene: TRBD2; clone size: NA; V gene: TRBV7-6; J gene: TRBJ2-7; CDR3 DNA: TGTGCCAGCAGCTTAGTCGCTAGCGGGAGCAACTACGAGCAGTACTTC; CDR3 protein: CASSLVASGSNYEQYF
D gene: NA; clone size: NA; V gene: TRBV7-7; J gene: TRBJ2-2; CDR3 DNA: TGTGCTAGCAGCTTAGCTGGGACGACCGGGGAGCTGTTTTTT; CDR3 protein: CASSLAGTTGELFF
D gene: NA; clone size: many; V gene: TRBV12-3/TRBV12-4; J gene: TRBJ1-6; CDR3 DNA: TGTGCCAGCAGTTTTCAGGGGCCCAATTCACCCCTCCACTTT; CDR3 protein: CASSFQGPNSPLHF
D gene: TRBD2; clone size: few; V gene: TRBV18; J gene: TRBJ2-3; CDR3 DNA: TGTGCCAGCTCACCACGGAGCGGGGGGGCCGTAGATACGCAGTATTTT; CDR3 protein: CASSPRSGGAVDTQYF
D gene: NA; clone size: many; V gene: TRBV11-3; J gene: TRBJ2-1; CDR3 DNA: TGTGCCAGCAGCTTGGACAGCTACAATGAGCAGTTCTTC; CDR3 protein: CASSLDSYNEQFF
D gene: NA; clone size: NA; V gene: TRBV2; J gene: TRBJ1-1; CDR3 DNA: TGTGCCAGCAGTGAATTGCCTCTAATTCCGAACACTGAAGCTTTCTTT; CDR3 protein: CASSELPLIPNTEAFF
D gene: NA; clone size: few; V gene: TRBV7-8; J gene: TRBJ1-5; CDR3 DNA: TGTGCCAGCAGCTTAGGCAGCCGTAATCAGCCCCAGCATTTT; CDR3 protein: CASSLGSRNQPQHF
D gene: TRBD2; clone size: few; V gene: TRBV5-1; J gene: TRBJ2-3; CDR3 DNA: TGCGCCAGCTCGAGACTAGCTAGGCCAGATACGCAGTATTTT; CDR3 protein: CASSRLARPDTQYF
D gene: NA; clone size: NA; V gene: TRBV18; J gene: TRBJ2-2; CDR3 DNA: TGTGCCAGCTCACCGGGGGTTAACGCGAACACCGGGGAGCTGTTTTTT; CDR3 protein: CASSPGVNANTGELFF
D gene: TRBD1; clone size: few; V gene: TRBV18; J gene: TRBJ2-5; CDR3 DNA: TGTGCCAGCTCCTGGACAGGCGCCGAAGGGGAGACCCAGTACTTC; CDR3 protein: CASSWTGAEGETQYF
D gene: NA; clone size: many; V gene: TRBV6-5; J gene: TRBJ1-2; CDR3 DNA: TGTGCCAGCAGTTACTCGATTAGCCCAAACTATGGCTACACCTTC; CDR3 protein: CASSYSISPNYGYTF
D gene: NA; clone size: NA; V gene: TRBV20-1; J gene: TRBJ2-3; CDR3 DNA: TGCAGTGCTAGGGACCTAGCAATTGGTGATACGCAGTATTTT; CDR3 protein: CSARDLAIGDTQYF
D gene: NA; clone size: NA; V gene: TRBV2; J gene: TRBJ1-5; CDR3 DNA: TGTGCCAGCAGTCCAGACTGGGGAGGTCAGCCCCAGCATTTT; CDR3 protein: CASSPDWGGQPQHF
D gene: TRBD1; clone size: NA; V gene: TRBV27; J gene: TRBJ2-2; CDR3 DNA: TGTGCCAGCAGTTCCGGGACAGGGGGATGGAACACCGGGGAGCTGTTTTTT; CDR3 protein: CASSSGTGGWNTGELFF
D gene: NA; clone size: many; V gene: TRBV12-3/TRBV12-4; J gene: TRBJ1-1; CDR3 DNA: TGTGCCAGCAGTTTAAGGGGTATGATGAACACTGAAGCTTTCTTT; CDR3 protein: CASSLRGMMNTEAFF
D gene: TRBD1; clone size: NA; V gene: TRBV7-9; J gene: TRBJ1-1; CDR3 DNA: TGTGCCAGCAGCTTCGAGACAGGGGGTACTGAAGCTTTCTTT; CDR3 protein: CASSFETGGTEAFF
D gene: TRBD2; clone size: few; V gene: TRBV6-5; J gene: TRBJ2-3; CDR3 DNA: TGTGCCAGCAGTCGAGTAGCGGGGGGCGTCACAGATACGCAGTATTTT; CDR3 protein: CASSRVAGGVTDTQYF
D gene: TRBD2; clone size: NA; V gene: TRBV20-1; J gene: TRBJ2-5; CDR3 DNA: TGCAGTGCGCCCTGGTCACTAGCGGGCGAGACCCAGTACTTC; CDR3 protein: CSAPWSLAGETQYF
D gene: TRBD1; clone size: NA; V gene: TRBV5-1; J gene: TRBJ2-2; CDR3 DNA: TGCGCCAGCAGCCCCGACAGGGCCGGGGAGCTGTTTTTT; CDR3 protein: CASSPDRAGELFF
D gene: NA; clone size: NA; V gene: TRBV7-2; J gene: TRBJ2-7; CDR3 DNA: TGTGCCAGCAGCTCCCGCGGACAGAAGAGCTCCTACGAGCAGTACTTC; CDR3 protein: CASSSRGQKSSYEQYF
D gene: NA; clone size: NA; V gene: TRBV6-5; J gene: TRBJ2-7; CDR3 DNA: TGTGCCAGCAGTTACTCGAGAGGGGCAGGCTCCTACGAGCAGTACTTC; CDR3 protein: CASSYSRGAGSYEQYF
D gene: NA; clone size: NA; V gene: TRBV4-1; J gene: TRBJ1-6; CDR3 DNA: TGCGCCAGCAGCCCCGGGGTCCAGAAGCATAATTCACCCCTCCACTTT; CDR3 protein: CASSPGVQKHNSPLHF
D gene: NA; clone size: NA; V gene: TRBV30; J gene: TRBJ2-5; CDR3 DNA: TGTGCCTGGTCCCCGGGGCAAGAGACCCAGTACTTC; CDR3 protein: CAWSPGQETQYF
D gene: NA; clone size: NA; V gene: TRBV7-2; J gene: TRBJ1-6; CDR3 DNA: TGTGCCAGCAGCTATAGAGGGGAATCACCCCTCCACTTT; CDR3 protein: CASSYRGESPLHF
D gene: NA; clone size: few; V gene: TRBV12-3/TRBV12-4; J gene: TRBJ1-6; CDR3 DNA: TGTGCCAGCAGTTTAGACAGGGCGGCCTATAATTCACCCCTCCACTTT; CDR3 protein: CASSLDRAAYNSPLHF
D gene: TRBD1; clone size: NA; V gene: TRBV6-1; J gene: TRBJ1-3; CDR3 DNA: TGTGCCAGCAGTGCTACCATATCGGGACAGATCTCTGGAAACACCATATATTTT; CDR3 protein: CASSATISGQISGNTIYF
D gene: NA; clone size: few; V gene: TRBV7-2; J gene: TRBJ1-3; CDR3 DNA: TGTGCCAGCAGCAAAGACAGAGATGGAAACACCATATATTTT; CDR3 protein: CASSKDRDGNTIYF
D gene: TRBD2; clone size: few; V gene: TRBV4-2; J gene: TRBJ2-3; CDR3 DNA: TGTGCCAGCAGCCAGGCTGGACTAGCGGGGGGCCTGGGAGATACGCAGTATTTT; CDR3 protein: CASSQAGLAGGLGDTQYF
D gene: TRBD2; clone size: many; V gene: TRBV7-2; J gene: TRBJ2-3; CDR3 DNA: TGTGCCAGCCATAGCGGGGGGCACGATACGCAGTATTTT; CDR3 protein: CASHSGGHDTQYF
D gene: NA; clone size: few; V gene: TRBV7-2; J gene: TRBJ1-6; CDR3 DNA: TGTGCCAGCAGCCGCCGGACCCACAATTCACCCCTCCACTTT; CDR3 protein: CASSRRTHNSPLHF
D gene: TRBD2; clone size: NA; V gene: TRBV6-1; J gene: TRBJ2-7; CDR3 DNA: TGTGCCAGCAGTCCGGGGGGAATACCCTACGAGCAGTACTTC; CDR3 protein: CASSPGGIPYEQYF
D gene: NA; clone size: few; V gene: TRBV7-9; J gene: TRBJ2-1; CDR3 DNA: TGTGCCAGCAGCCCCAGGGGTTATGAGCAGTTCTTC; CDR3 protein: CASSPRGYEQFF
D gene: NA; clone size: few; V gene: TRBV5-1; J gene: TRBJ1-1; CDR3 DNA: TGCGCCAGCAGATCTGGGGCTCGGACTGAAGCTTTCTTT; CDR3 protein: CASRSGARTEAFF
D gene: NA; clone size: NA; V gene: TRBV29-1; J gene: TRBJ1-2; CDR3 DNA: TGCAGCGTTGATCCTTACACTATTAACTATGGCTACACCTTC; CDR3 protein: CSVDPYTINYGYTF
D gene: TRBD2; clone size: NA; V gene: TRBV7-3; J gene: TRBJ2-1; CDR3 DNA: TGTGCCAGCAGCACTCGCGGGGGTCAGGGACATGAGCAGTTCTTC; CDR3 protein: CASSTRGGQGHEQFF
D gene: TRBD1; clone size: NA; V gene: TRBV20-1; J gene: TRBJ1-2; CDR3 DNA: TGCAGTGCTAGGGGACAGCTTAACTATGGCTACACCTTC; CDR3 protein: CSARGQLNYGYTF
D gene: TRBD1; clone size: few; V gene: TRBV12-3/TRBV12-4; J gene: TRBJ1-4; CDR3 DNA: TGTGCCAGCAGATCAAGGACAGGGTGGGATGAAAAACTGTTTTTT; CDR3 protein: CASRSRTGWDEKLFF
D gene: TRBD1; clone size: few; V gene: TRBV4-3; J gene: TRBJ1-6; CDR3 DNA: TGCGCCAGCAGCCAAGCGCCTGTTACAGGGGATGCCCCCCTCCACTTT; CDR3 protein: CASSQAPVTGDAPLHF
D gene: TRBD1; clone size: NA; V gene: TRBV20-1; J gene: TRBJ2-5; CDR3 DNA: TGCAGTGCTAGAGCATACAGGGGGCGTGAGACCCAGTACTTC; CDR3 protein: CSARAYRGRETQYF
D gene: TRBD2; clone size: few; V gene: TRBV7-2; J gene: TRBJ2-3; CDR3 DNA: TGTGCCAGCAGTATATTCGGGACTAGCGGGGGGGAAGGTACGCAGTATTTT; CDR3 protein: CASSIFGTSGGEGTQYF
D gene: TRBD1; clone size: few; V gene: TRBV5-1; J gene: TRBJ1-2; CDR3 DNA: TGCGCCAGCAGCCAATCACCACAGGGGATCTATGGCTACACCTTC; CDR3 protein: CASSQSPQGIYGYTF
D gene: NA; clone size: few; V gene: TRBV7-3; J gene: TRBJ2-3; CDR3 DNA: TGTGCCAGCAGCCGCGGCCAAGTGGGCGCAGATACGCAGTATTTT; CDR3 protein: CASSRGQVGADTQYF
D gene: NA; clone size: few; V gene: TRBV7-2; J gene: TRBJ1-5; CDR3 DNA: TGTGCCAGCAGCTTCGGGAGAAATCAGCCCCAGCATTTT; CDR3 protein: CASSFGRNQPQHF
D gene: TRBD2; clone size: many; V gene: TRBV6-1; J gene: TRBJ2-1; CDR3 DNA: TGTGCCAGCAGACTAGCGGGGGGCAATGAGCAGTTCTTC; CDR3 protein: CASRLAGGNEQFF
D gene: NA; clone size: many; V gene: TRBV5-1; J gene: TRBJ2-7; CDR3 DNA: TGCGCCAGCAGCTTGGACAGGGAACTGAGCGAGCAGTACTTC; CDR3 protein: CASSLDRELSEQYF
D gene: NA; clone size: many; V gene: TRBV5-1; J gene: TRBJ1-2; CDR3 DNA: TGCGCCAGCAGCTCAAGCAACAGGAAGGAGGATGGCTACACCTTC; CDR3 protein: CASSSSNRKEDGYTF
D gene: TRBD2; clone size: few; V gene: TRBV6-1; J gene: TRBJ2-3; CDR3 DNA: TGTGCCAGCGGGGGACTAGCGTTACACACAGATACGCAGTATTTT; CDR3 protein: CASGGLALHTDTQYF
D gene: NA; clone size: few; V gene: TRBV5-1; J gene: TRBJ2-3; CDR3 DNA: TGCGCCAGCAGCTTGTCGCTTTCAGATACGCAGTATTTT; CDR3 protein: CASSLSLSDTQYF
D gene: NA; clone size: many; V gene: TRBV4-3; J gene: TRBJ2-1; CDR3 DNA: TGCGCCAGCAGCCAATACGAAACCGGCCAGCAGTTCTTC; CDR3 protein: CASSQYETGQQFF
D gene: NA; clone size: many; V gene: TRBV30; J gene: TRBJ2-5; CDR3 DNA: TGTGCCTGGAGTATCCAAGGGGTTGTGACCCAGTACTTC; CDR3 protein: CAWSIQGVVTQYF
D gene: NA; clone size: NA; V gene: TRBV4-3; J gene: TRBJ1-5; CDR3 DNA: TGCGCCAGCAGCCAAGTTGGACCGGGGGGACAGCCCCAGCATTTT; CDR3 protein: CASSQVGPGGQPQHF
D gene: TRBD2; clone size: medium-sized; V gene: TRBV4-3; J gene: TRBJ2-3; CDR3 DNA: TGCGCCAGCAGCCAAGAAAGCGGGGCCCGCACAGATACGCAGTATTTT; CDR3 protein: CASSQESGARTDTQYF
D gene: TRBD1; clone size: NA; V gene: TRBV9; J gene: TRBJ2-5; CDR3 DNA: TGTGCCAGCAGCGTCGCCGGGACAGGGAATGGGGAGACCCAGTACTTC; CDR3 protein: CASSVAGTGNGETQYF
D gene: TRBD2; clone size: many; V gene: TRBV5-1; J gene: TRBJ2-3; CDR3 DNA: TGTGCCAGCAGCTTAGGCCCTAGCGGGGGCACAGATACGCAGTATTTT; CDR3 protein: CASSLGPSGGTDTQYF
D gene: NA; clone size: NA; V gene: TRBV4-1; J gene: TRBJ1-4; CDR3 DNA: TGCGCCAGCAGCCAAGAGAGATGGCCGGGGCTGTTTTTT; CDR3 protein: CASSQERWPGLFF